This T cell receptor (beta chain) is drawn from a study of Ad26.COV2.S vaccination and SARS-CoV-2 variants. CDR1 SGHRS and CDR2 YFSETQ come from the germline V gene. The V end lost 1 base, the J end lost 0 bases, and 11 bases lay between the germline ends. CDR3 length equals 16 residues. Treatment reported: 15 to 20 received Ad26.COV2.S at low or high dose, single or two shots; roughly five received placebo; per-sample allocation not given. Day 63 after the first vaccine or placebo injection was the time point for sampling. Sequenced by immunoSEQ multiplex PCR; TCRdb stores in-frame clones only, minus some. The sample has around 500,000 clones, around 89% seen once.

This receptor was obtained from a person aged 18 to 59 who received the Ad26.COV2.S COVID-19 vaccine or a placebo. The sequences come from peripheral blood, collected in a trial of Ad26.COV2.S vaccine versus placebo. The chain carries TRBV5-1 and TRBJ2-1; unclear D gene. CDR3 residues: CASSLNRRSSYNEQFF. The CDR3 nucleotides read TGCGCCAGCAGCTTGAACAGAAGGAGCTCCTACAATGAGCAGTTCTTC.